A single sample is the source of the 13 T cell receptor beta chains below, sequenced in a study of T cell responses to AZD1222 COVID-19 vaccine. Repertoires were generated with immunoSEQ multiplex PCR, while TCRdb's copy carries only in-frame clones and drops some. The data show roughly 150,000 clones, roughly 91% seen once. Here the sequenced sample was peripheral blood, taken 28 days after the second AZD1222 dose. The receptors were gathered from an adult who received the AZD1222 COVID-19 vaccine.

This chain links TRBV18 with TRBJ1-1; 11 bases map to TRBD1. The CDR3 runs to 14 residues. Germline CDR1 reads KGHSH; CDR2 reads LQKENI. J lost 10 bases, V lost 2 bases, and 6 bases had no gene match. The CDR3 DNA sequence: TGTGCCAGCTCACCAGAGGGACAGGGGGTAGGAGCTTTCTTT. Its protein is CASSPEGQGVGAFF.

V usage is TRBV5-6 and J usage is TRBJ1-6; D is unclear. CDR1 is SGHDT and CDR2 is YYEEEE in the germline V gene. Trimming removed 3 bases from V and 7 bases from J, with 8 bases in between. This CDR3 has 13 amino acids. In nucleotides, the CDR3 is TGTGCCAGCAGCTGGACCCAGAATTCACCCCTCCACTTT. This translates into CASSWTQNSPLHF.

The rearrangement joins TRBV11-3 to TRBJ1-1; the match to TRBD1 covers 7 bases. Germline V CDR1 and CDR2: SGHNT, YENEEA. The CDR3 has 12 amino acids. V dropped 5 bases and J dropped 8; count of bases not matched to a gene: 5. Written as DNA, the CDR3 is TGTGCCAGCAGCATGGGACAGAAAGAAGCTTTCTTT. Protein product: CASSMGQKEAFF.

The chain joins TRBV29-1 to TRBJ1-5; 9 bases match TRBD1. The germline CDR1 and CDR2 sequences are SQVTM and ANQGSEA. J lost 5 bases, V lost 4 bases, and 3 bases had no gene match. This CDR3 contains 13 residues. The DNA of the CDR3 is TGCAGCGTTGGGGGACAGGGTTATCAGCCCCAGCATTTT. It specifies CSVGGQGYQPQHF.

V usage is TRBV3-1 (or the pseudogene TRBV3-2) and J usage is TRBJ1-1; no clear D gene. Per the germline V gene, CDR1 is LGHDT and CDR2 is YNNKEL (reference sequence). Trimming cost V 5 bases and J 6 bases, with 7 bases left between them. The CDR3 length is 11 residues. The CDR3 nucleotides are TGTGCCAGCAGCTTCGGCCCTGAAGCTTTCTTT. This sequence encodes CASSFGPEAFF.

This chain connects TRBV6-5 to TRBJ1-5; 9 bases align to TRBD1. Trimming at V came to 6 bases and at J to 7 bases, leaving 4 bases not matched to a gene. Germline CDR1 and CDR2: MNHEY and SVGAGI. The CDR3 has 13 residues. CDR3 coding DNA: TGTGCCAGCAGAGCGGACAGGGGACAGCCCCAGCATTTT. Its translation: CASRADRGQPQHF.

In this sample, this clone turned up a few times. The rearrangement uses TRBV6-5 and TRBJ1-4, with 7 nucleotides matching TRBD1. The CDR3 is 15 amino acids. Germline CDR1 MNHEY, CDR2 SVGAGI. V trimming: 0 bases; J trimming: 7 bases; junction bases outside the gene matches: 5. This CDR3 reads CASSYSLGGPEKLFF. As DNA, the CDR3 is TGTGCCAGCAGTTACTCCTTAGGGGGCCCTGAAAAACTGTTTTTT.

This clone was seen once. One junction end disagrees with the germline gene, perhaps due to a read error. V is TRBV5-1 and J is TRBJ1-2; 10 nucleotides match TRBD1. The CDR3 is 15 residues long. Looked up from germline, CDR1 is SGHRS and CDR2 is YFSETQ. DNA for the CDR3: TGCGCCAGCAGCCCCGGGACAGGGGTATACTACGGCTACACCTTC. Translated, it gives CASSPGTGVYYGYTF.

The chain recombines TRBV10-3 with TRBJ2-1, with 12 bases identical to TRBD2. Germline values: CDR1 ENHRY, CDR2 SYGVKD. The CDR3 is 13 residues long. V dropped 10 bases and J dropped 7; count of bases not matched to a gene: 5. The CDR3 here is CATRLAGENEQFF. Here the CDR3 DNA reads TGTGCCACGAGACTAGCGGGAGAAAATGAGCAGTTCTTC.

This sequence joins TRBV5-6 and TRBJ2-1; 10 nucleotides agree with TRBD2. Unmatched junction bases numbered 7, after V lost 0 bases and J lost 4 bases. Germline lookup yields CDR1 SGHDT and CDR2 YYEEEE. The CDR3 extends over 17 amino acids. CDR3 DNA sequence: TGTGCCAGCAGCTTGGGCCTAGCGGGAGTTCCTTACAATGAGCAGTTCTTC. Translation: CASSLGLAGVPYNEQFF.

J is TRBJ1-2 and V is TRBV28; D perhaps matches TRBD1 (6 bases). The germline V gene has CDR1 MDHEN and CDR2 SYDVKM. The CDR3 spans 12 residues. V was cut by 6 bases and J by 8 bases, with 13 bases left in between. In nucleotides, the CDR3 is TGTGCCAGCAGAAGAACAGGGTTGGGCTACACCTTC. Translating it yields CASRRTGLGYTF.

The chain uses TRBV29-1 and TRBJ1-2; 10 bases line up with TRBD1. The germline V gene has CDR1 SQVTM and CDR2 ANQGSEA. V shed 4 bases and J 8 bases; nucleotides not matched to a gene: 7. The CDR3 has 13 amino acids. Here the CDR3 DNA reads TGCAGCGTTGTGCGACAGGGGGCCGGGGGCTACACCTTC. Translated: CSVVRQGAGGYTF.

The V gene is TRBV19, the J gene TRBJ1-1; TRBD1 might be the D (6 bases). CDR3 length: 14 amino acids. V was clipped by 5 bases and J by 3 bases, with 13 bases between them. The germline CDR1 and CDR2 sequences are LNHDA and SQIVND (reference sequence). The CDR3 here is CASSFPEGDTEAFF. CDR3 sequence (DNA): TGTGCCAGTAGTTTTCCCGAGGGGGACACTGAAGCTTTCTTT. The variable domain in full, with the rest retrieved from reference TRBV19 and TRBJ1-1, is DGGITQSPKYLFRKEGQNVTLSCEQNLNHDAMYWYRQDPGQGLRLIYYSQIVNDFQKGDIAEGYSVSREKKESFPLTVTSAQKNPTAFYLCASSFPEGDTEAFFGQGTRLTVV.